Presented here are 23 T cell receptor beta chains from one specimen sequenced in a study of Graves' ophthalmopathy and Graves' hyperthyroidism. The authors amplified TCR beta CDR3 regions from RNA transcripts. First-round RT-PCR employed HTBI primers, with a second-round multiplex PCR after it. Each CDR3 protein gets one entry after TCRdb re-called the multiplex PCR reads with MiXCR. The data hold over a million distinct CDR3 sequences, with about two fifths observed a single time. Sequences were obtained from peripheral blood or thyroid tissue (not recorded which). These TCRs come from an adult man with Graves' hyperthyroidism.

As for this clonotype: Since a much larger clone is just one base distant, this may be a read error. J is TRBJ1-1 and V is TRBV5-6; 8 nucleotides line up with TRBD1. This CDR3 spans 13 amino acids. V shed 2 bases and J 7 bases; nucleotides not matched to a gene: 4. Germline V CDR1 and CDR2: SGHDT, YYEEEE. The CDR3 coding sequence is TGTGCCAGCAGCTTTGACAGGGGCGGTGAAGCTTTCTTT. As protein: CASSFDRGGEAFF. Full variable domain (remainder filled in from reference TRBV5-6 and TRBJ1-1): DAGVTQSPTHLIKTRGQQVTLRCSPKSGHDTVSWYQQALGQGPQFIFQYYEEEERQRGNFPDRFSGHQFPNYSSELNVNALLLGDSALYLCASSFDRGGEAFFGQGTRLTVV.

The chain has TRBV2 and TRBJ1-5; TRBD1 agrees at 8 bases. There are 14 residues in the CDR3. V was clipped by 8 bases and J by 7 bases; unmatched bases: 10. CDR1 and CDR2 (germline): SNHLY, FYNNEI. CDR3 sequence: CASADRDRRQPQHF. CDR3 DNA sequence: TGTGCCAGCGCAGACCGGGACAGGAGGCAGCCCCAGCATTTT.

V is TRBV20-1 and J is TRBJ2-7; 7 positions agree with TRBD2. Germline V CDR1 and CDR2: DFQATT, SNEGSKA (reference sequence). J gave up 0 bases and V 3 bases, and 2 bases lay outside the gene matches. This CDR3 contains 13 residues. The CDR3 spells CSARSGASYEQYF. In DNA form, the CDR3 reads TGCAGTGCTAGGAGCGGGGCCTCCTACGAGCAGTACTTC.

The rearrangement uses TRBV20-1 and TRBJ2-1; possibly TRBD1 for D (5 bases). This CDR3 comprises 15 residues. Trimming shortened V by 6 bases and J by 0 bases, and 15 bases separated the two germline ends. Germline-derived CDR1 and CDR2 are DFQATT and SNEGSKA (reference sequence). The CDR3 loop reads CSASRGPSSYNEQFF. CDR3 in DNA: TGCAGTGCCTCTAGGGGCCCCAGCTCCTACAATGAGCAGTTCTTC.

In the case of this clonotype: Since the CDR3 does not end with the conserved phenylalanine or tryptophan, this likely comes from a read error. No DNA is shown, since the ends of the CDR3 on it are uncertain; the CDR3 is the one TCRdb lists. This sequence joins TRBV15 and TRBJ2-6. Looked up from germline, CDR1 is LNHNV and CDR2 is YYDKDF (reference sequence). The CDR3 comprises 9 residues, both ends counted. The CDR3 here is CATSRDPTT.

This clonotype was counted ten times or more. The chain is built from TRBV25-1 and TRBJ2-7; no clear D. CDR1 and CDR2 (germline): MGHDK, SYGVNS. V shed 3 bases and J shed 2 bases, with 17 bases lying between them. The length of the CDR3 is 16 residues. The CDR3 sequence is CASSDSHSEATYEQYF. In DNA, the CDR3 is TGTGCCAGCAGTGACTCCCACAGTGAAGCGACCTACGAGCAGTACTTC.

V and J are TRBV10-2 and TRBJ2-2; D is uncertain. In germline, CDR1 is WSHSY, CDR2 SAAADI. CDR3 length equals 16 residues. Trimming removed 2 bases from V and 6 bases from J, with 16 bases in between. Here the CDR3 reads CASSEPRRSSAGELFF. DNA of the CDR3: TGCGCCAGCAGTGAGCCGAGGAGATCGTCGGCCGGGGAGCTGTTTTTT.

The CDR3, as DNA: TGTGCCAGCAGCTTTATGTTGGGACAAGGGGGAGAGACCCAGTACTTC. It is translated as CASSFMLGQGGETQYF. This sequence joins TRBV5-4 and TRBJ2-5, with D possibly being TRBD1 (6 bases). V was trimmed by 2 bases and J by 4 bases, leaving 18 bases between them. This CDR3 has 16 residues. Germline V gives CDR1 SGHNT, CDR2 YYREEE (reference sequence).

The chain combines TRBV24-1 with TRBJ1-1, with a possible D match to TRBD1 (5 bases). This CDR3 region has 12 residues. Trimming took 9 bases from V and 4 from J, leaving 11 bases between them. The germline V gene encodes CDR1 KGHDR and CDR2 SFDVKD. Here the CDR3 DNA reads TGTGCCACCGGGACTAGCGCCACTGAAGCTTTCTTT. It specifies CATGTSATEAFF.

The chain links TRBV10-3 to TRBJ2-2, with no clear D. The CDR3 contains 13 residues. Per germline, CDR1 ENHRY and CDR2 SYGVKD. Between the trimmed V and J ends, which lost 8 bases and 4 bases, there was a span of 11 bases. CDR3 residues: CAIRPVATGELFF. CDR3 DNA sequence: TGTGCCATCCGACCGGTCGCCACCGGGGAGCTGTTTTTT.

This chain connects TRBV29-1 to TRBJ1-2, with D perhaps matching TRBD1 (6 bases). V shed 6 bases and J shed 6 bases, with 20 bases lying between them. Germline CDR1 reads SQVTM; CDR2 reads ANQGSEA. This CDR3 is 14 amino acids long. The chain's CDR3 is CSVLTPDRYDGYTF. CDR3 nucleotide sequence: TGCAGCGTCCTAACCCCGGACAGATATGATGGCTACACCTTC.

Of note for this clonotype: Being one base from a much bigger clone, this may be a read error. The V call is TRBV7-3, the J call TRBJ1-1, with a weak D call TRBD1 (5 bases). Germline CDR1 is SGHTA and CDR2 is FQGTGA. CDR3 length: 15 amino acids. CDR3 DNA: TGTGCCAGCGGCTTATTCGGCGCGGGGGACACTGAAGCTTTCTTT. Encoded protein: CASGLFGAGDTEAFF.

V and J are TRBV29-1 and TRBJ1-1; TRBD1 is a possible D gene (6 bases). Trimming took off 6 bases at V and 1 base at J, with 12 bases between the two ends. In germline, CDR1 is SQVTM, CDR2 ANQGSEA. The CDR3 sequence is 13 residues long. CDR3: CSVYGGGNTEAFF. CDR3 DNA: TGCAGCGTATACGGAGGGGGGAACACTGAAGCTTTCTTT.

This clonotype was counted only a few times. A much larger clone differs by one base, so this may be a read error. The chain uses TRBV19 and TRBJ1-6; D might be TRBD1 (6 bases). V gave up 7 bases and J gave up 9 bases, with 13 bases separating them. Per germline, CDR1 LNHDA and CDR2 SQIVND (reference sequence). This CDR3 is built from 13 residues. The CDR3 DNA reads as TGTGCCAGTAAGGAGGCAGGGGTTTCACCCCTCCACTTT. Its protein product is CASKEAGVSPLHF.

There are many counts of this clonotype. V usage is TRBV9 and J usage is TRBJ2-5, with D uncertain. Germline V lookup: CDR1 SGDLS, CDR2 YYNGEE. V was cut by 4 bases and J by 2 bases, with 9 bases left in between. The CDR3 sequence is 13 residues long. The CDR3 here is CASSPLPQETQYF. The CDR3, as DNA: TGTGCCAGCAGCCCCTTACCTCAAGAGACCCAGTACTTC.

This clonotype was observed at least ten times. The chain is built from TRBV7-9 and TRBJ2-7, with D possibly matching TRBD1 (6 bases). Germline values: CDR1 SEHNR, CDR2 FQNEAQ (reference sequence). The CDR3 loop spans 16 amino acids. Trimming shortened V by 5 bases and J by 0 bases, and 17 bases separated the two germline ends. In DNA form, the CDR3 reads TGTGCCAGCAGCGTCTCGACGGACAGCCCCTCCTACGAGCAGTACTTC. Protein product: CASSVSTDSPSYEQYF.

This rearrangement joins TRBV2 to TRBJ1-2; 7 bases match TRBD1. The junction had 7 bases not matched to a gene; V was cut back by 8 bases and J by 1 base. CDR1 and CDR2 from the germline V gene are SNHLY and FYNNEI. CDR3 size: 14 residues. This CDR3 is CASRGTDYNYGYTF. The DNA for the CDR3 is TGTGCCAGCCGCGGGACAGACTATAACTATGGCTACACCTTC. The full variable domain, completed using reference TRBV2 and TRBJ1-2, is EPEVTQTPSHQVTQMGQEVILRCVPISNHLYFYWYRQILGQKVEFLVSFYNNEISEKSEIFDDQFSVERPDGSNFTLKIRSTKLEDSAMYFCASRGTDYNYGYTFGSGTRLTVV.

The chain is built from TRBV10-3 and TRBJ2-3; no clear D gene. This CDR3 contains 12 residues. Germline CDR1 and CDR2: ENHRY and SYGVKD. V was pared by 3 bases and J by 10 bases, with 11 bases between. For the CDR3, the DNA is TGTGCCATCAGTGATAGGTCCTTTTCGCAGTATTTT. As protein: CAISDRSFSQYF.

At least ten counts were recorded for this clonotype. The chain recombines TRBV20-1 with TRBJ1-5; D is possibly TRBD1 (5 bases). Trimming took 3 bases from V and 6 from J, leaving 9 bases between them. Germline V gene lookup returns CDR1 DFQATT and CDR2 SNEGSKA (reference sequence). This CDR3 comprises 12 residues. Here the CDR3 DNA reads TGCAGTGCTAGGTCCGGGGGTCAGCCCCAGCATTTT. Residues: CSARSGGQPQHF.

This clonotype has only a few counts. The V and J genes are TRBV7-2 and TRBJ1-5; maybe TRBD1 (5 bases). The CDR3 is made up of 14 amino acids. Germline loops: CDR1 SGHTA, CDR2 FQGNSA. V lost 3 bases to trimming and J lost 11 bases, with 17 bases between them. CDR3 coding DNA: TGTGCCAGCAGCTTGGGAAGACAGCAAGAGACCCAGCATTTT. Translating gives CASSLGRQQETQHF.

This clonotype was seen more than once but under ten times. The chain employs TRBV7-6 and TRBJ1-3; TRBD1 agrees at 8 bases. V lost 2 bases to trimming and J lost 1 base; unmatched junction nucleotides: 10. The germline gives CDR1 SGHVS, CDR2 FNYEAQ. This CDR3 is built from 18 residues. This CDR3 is CASSLTPDREESGNTIYF. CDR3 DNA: TGTGCCAGCAGCTTAACCCCGGACAGGGAGGAATCTGGAAACACCATATATTTT. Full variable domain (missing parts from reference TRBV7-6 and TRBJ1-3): GAGVSQSPRYKVTKRGQDVALRCDPISGHVSLYWYRQALGQGPEFLTYFNYEAQQDKSGLPNDRFSAERPEGSISTLTIQRTEQRDSAMYRCASSLTPDREESGNTIYFGEGSWLTVV.

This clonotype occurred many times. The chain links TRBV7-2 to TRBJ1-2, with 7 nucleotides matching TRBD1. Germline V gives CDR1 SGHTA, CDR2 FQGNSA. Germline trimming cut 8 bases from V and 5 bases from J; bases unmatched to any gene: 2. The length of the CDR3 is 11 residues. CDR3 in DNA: TGTGCCAGCGGGACAGCTTATGGCTACACCTTC. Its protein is CASGTAYGYTF.

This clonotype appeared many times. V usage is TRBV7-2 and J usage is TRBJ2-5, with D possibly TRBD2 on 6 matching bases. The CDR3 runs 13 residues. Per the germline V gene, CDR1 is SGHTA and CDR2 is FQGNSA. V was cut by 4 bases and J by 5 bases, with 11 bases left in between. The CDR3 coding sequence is TGTGCCAGCAGCTCTGGGGGGAGCGAGACCCAGTACTTC. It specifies CASSSGGSETQYF.